These 32 T cell receptor beta chains originate from one sample sequenced in a study of patients and donors after allogeneic stem cell transplantation. TCRdb fed the RT-PCR reads into MiXCR, producing one record per CDR3 protein. The sample holds about 960,000 distinct CDR3 sequences, approximately 18% seen once. Input material: blood, either unsorted or a sorted T cell fraction (not recorded which). The origin of the receptors is a human donor who was either an allogeneic HSCT recipient or a stem cell or donor lymphocyte infusion donor (not recorded which). It is not recorded whose cells these are; they may come from a transplant donor.

This clonotype was seen only a few times. The chain uses TRBV9 and TRBJ1-5; tentative D call: TRBD1 (6 bases). Germline-derived CDR1 and CDR2 are SGDLS and YYNGEE. Between the trimmed V and J ends, which lost 4 bases and 1 base, there was a span of 12 bases. The CDR3 runs to 15 residues. The CDR3, as DNA: TGTGCCAGCAGCCAAACAGGGTCGAGCAATCAGCCCCAGCATTTT. It is translated as CASSQTGSSNQPQHF. The full variable domain, in which reference TRBV9 and TRBJ1-5 provide the parts outside the CDR3, is DSGVTQTPKHLITATGQRVTLRCSPRSGDLSVYWYQQSLDQGLQFLIQYYNGEERAKGNILERFSAQQFPDLHSELNLSSLELGDSALYFCASSQTGSSNQPQHFGDGTRLSIL.

The chain recombines TRBV7-2 with TRBJ1-4; 10 bases are shared with TRBD1. The CDR3 runs to 15 residues. After removal of 1 base from V and 8 bases from J, the junction contained 4 bases not matched to a gene. Germline loops: CDR1 SGHTA, CDR2 FQGNSA. In DNA, the CDR3 is TGTGCCAGCAGCTTAGACCGGACAGGGGGAGAAAAACTGTTTTTT. As protein: CASSLDRTGGEKLFF.

This chain joins TRBV6-2 or TRBV6-3 and TRBJ1-1; D call uncertain. CDR1 is MNHEY, CDR2 SVGEGT, per germline. The CDR3 is 15 amino acids. The ends were cut back, 2 bases at V and 7 bases at J, with 17 bases in the middle. This CDR3 reads CASSYGRSIIGEAFF. CDR3 sequence (DNA): TGTGCCAGCAGTTACGGCAGGTCGATAATCGGTGAAGCTTTCTTT.

The V and J genes are TRBV9 and TRBJ1-4; 7 nucleotides agree with TRBD1. The CDR3 contains 16 residues. Looked up from germline, CDR1 is SGDLS and CDR2 is YYNGEE. With V trimmed by 2 bases and J by 0 bases, 4 bases remained unmatched. The CDR3, as DNA: TGTGCCAGCAGCGTGGGGGACAGAGCAACTAATGAAAAACTGTTTTTT. It codes for CASSVGDRATNEKLFF.

J is TRBJ2-1 and V is TRBV24-1, with a weak D call TRBD2 (6 bases). The CDR3 is 16 amino acids. The V end was cut by 7 bases, the J end by 0 bases, with 15 bases between. The V gene's germline CDR1 is KGHDR and CDR2 SFDVKD. Here the CDR3 DNA reads TGTGCCACCAGCGCCCCTGGGGGGAGCTCCTACAATGAGCAGTTCTTC. Translation: CATSAPGGSSYNEQFF.

The chain joins TRBV4-1 to TRBJ2-1, with a weak D call TRBD2 (5 bases). Germline V gives CDR1 MGHRA, CDR2 YSYEKL. This CDR3 is 13 amino acids long. The V end was cut by 1 base, the J end by 9 bases, with 10 bases between. This chain's CDR3 is CASSQVLGLEQFF. In nucleotides, the CDR3 is TGCGCCAGCAGCCAAGTGCTCGGACTTGAGCAGTTCTTC.

DNA for the CDR3: TGTGCCAGCAGCTCGGGACCGAGCAATCAGCCCCAGCATTTT. Amino acids: CASSSGPSNQPQHF. The chain is built from TRBV13 and TRBJ1-5, with D possibly TRBD1 on 5 matching bases. The germline CDR1 and CDR2 sequences are PRHDT and FYEKMQ (reference sequence). Trimming removed 4 bases from V and 1 base from J, with 8 bases in between. CDR3 length: 14 residues. Supplemented by reference TRBV13 and TRBJ1-5, the full variable domain reads AAGVIQSPRHLIKEKRETATLKCYPIPRHDTVYWYQQGPGQDPQFLISFYEKMQSDKGSIPDRFSAQQFSDYHSELNMSSLELGDSALYFCASSSGPSNQPQHFGDGTRLSIL.

The rearrangement joins TRBV3-1 to TRBJ2-7; 8 nucleotides line up with TRBD1. This CDR3 region has 14 residues. Germline V CDR1 and CDR2: LGHDT, YNNKEL (reference sequence). V trimming: 3 bases; J trimming: 3 bases; junction bases outside the gene matches: 4. The CDR3 bases are TGTGCCAGCAGCCAGAGGGGGACAGGCTACGAGCAGTACTTC. This codes for CASSQRGTGYEQYF.

This clonotype appeared many times. The chain employs TRBV12-3 or TRBV12-4 and TRBJ2-2; D unclear. The CDR3 extends over 13 amino acids. The V and J ends lost 7 bases and 3 bases respectively, with 9 bases between them. For the CDR3, the DNA is TGTGCCAGCACCTCTGTTTACACCGGGGAGCTGTTTTTT. It specifies CASTSVYTGELFF.

The gene calls are TRBV20-1 and TRBJ1-1; no definite D call. There are 13 residues in the CDR3. V lost 6 bases to trimming and J lost 1 base, with 12 bases between them. The germline gives CDR1 DFQATT, CDR2 SNEGSKA (reference sequence). Here the CDR3 DNA reads TGCAGTGCGAGACCATCTTCGAACACTGAAGCTTTCTTT. Translating it yields CSARPSSNTEAFF.

The gene calls are TRBV5-1 and TRBJ2-3; TRBD2 matches at 10 bases. Germline lookup yields CDR1 SGHRS and CDR2 YFSETQ. CDR3 length: 16 residues. With V trimmed by 4 bases and J by 6 bases, 11 bases remained unmatched. The CDR3 loop reads CASSTEGLAGADTQYF. The CDR3 DNA reads TGCGCCAGCAGCACCGAAGGGCTAGCGGGGGCGGATACGCAGTATTTT.

The J gene is TRBJ1-6, the V gene TRBV12-3 or TRBV12-4; D is perhaps TRBD1 (5 bases). The CDR3 consists of 15 residues. Trimming shortened V by 0 bases and J by 8 bases, and 11 bases separated the two germline ends. CDR3: CASSLAAGGYSPLHF. CDR3 nucleotides: TGTGCCAGCAGTTTAGCCGCCGGGGGATATTCACCCCTCCACTTT.

This clonotype was found a few times. The chain joins TRBV12-3 or TRBV12-4 to TRBJ1-1; D might be TRBD1 (5 bases). V dropped 4 bases and J dropped 7 bases, with 10 bases sitting between them. The CDR3 has 12 amino acids. The CDR3 DNA follows: TGTGCCAGCAGTTCTAGGAGGGGTGAAGCTTTCTTT. Residues: CASSSRRGEAFF.

This chain links TRBV5-6 with TRBJ1-1; 9 bases line up with TRBD1. The CDR3 contains 16 residues. V lost 5 bases to trimming and J lost 4 bases; unmatched junction nucleotides: 12. CDR1 and CDR2 from the germline V gene are SGHDT and YYEEEE. The CDR3 loop is CASRPGQGLGSTEAFF. Written as DNA, the CDR3 is TGTGCCAGCAGGCCGGGACAGGGTTTAGGTAGCACTGAAGCTTTCTTT.

The chain couples TRBV2 to TRBJ2-5, with 8 bases that match TRBD1. Germline values: CDR1 SNHLY, CDR2 FYNNEI. The trim removed 4 bases at V and 7 bases at J, leaving 5 bases unmatched. This CDR3 has 13 residues. This CDR3 reads CASSGETGGTQYF. CDR3 nucleotide sequence: TGTGCCAGCAGTGGTGAAACAGGGGGGACCCAGTACTTC. Complete variable domain (other parts from reference TRBV2 and TRBJ2-5): EPEVTQTPSHQVTQMGQEVILRCVPISNHLYFYWYRQILGQKVEFLVSFYNNEISEKSEIFDDQFSVERPDGSNFTLKIRSTKLEDSAMYFCASSGETGGTQYFGPGTRLLVL.

This rearrangement joins TRBV7-9 to TRBJ2-5; D uncertain. Germline lookup yields CDR1 SEHNR and CDR2 FQNEAQ (reference sequence). Trimming removed 3 bases from V and 0 bases from J, with 8 bases in between. The CDR3 is 14 residues long. The CDR3 spells CASSFNSNQETQYF. The CDR3 nucleotides read TGTGCCAGCAGCTTCAACAGCAACCAAGAGACCCAGTACTTC.

The chain links TRBV28 to TRBJ2-3, with D possibly being TRBD2 (5 bases). Germline assignment: CDR1 MDHEN and CDR2 SYDVKM. V lost 5 bases and J 4 bases, leaving 16 bases between the germline ends. There are 15 residues in the CDR3. The CDR3: CASSPVAAGADTQYF. As DNA, the CDR3 is TGTGCCAGCAGTCCCGTCGCGGCGGGCGCAGATACGCAGTATTTT.

This clonotype was counted between two and nine times. CDR3 bases: TGCAGTGCTCGGGACAGCCGAAGCAATCAGCCCCAGCATTTT. It translates to CSARDSRSNQPQHF. This chain uses TRBV20-1 with TRBJ1-5; TRBD1 matches at 7 bases. Germline CDR1 is DFQATT and CDR2 is SNEGSKA (reference sequence). Unmatched junction bases numbered 5, after V lost 5 bases and J lost 1 base. The CDR3 runs to 14 residues.

This clonotype was observed a handful of times. The chain is built from TRBV6-2 or TRBV6-3 and TRBJ2-7; 9 bases are shared with TRBD2. CDR1 MNHEY and CDR2 SVGEGT come from the germline V gene. V gave up 6 bases and J gave up 3 bases; unmatched junction bases: 6. There are 14 residues in the CDR3. CDR3 sequence (DNA): TGTGCCAGCAGAGCGGGAGGAATAGACTACGAGCAGTACTTC. Residues: CASRAGGIDYEQYF.

This clonotype has just a few counts. The chain recombines TRBV6-5 with TRBJ1-4; tentative D call: TRBD1 (5 bases). CDR1 is MNHEY, CDR2 SVGAGI, per germline. With 4 bases removed from V and 4 bases from J, the gap between germline ends came to 10 bases. The CDR3 runs 14 residues. This CDR3 reads CASSSQGVNEKLFF. CDR3 DNA: TGTGCCAGCAGTTCTCAGGGAGTTAATGAAAAACTGTTTTTT.

This clonotype was seen only a few times. The rearrangement uses TRBV20-1 and TRBJ2-7; 8 bases agree with TRBD1. The CDR3 consists of 14 residues. V dropped 6 bases and J dropped 1; count of bases not matched to a gene: 8. Germline-derived CDR1 and CDR2 are DFQATT and SNEGSKA (reference sequence). The CDR3 nucleotides are TGCAGTGCGATAGGGACAGGAGGTTCCTACGAGCAGTACTTC. Protein product: CSAIGTGGSYEQYF.

This chain joins TRBV6-5 and TRBJ1-5; no clear D gene. V was clipped by 0 bases and J by 9 bases, with 9 bases between them. In germline, CDR1 is MNHEY, CDR2 SVGAGI. The CDR3 is 13 residues long. The CDR3 nucleotides are TGTGCCAGCAGTTACTCGAGGCTCTCGCCCCAGCATTTT. This codes for CASSYSRLSPQHF.

V gene TRBV12-3 or TRBV12-4 combines with J gene TRBJ1-2, with 10 bases fitting TRBD1. This CDR3 contains 17 residues. The junction had 8 bases not matched to a gene; V was cut back by 4 bases and J by 0 bases. This chain's CDR3 is CASSWSRDRGPNYGYTF. The DNA for the CDR3 is TGTGCCAGCAGTTGGAGCCGGGACAGGGGCCCTAACTATGGCTACACCTTC.

In this sample, this clonotype turned up a few times. The CDR3 loop reads CAAVPEADTQYF. The DNA for the CDR3 is TGTGCCGCCGTCCCTGAGGCAGATACGCAGTATTTT. The chain uses TRBV30 and TRBJ2-3; D not resolved. The germline gives CDR1 GTSNPN, CDR2 SVGIG (reference sequence). This CDR3 spans 12 amino acids. V was pared by 8 bases and J by 4 bases, with 13 bases between.

The J gene is TRBJ2-4, the V gene TRBV7-9; D is undetermined. Germline V gene sequence: CDR1 SEHNR, CDR2 FQNEAQ (reference sequence). This CDR3 region has 16 residues. The ends were cut back, 5 bases at V and 7 bases at J, with 21 bases in the middle. This CDR3 is CASSQNRAPKSNIQYF. CDR3 nucleotides: TGTGCCAGCAGCCAGAACCGGGCCCCGAAGAGTAACATTCAGTACTTC.

Only a few counts were recorded for this clonotype. The chain has TRBV29-1 and TRBJ2-2, with D perhaps matching TRBD1 (5 bases). V was cut by 7 bases and J by 7 bases, with 16 bases left in between. Germline CDR1 reads SQVTM; CDR2 reads ANQGSEA. The CDR3 has 13 residues. The CDR3 DNA is TGCAGCGGATTACAGGATTCAAGCGGGGAGCTGTTTTTT. Its translation is CSGLQDSSGELFF.

This clonotype was picked up one time. This chain connects TRBV20-1 to TRBJ2-5; 8 bases agree with TRBD1. The ends lost 1 base at V and 4 bases at J; junction bases unmatched: 5. The CDR3 totals 14 residues. Germline CDR1 DFQATT, CDR2 SNEGSKA (reference sequence). The CDR3 is CSARVPRGRETQYF. CDR3 DNA: TGCAGTGCTAGAGTCCCCAGGGGGCGAGAGACCCAGTACTTC.

This chain joins TRBV18 and TRBJ1-1; D gene uncertain. Germline V CDR1 and CDR2: KGHSH, LQKENI. CDR3 size: 18 residues. The V and J ends lost 1 base and 0 bases respectively, with 18 bases between them. As DNA, the CDR3 is TGTGCCAGCTCACCACTAGTGTGGGCCCTTTCAATGAACACTGAAGCTTTCTTT. Protein sequence: CASSPLVWALSMNTEAFF.

In this sample, this clonotype turned up a few times. The V and J genes are TRBV7-3 and TRBJ2-7, with D possibly TRBD1 on 6 matching bases. The germline CDR1 and CDR2 sequences are SGHTA and FQGTGA. Trimming took 4 bases from V and 7 from J, leaving 17 bases between them. The CDR3 has 14 residues. CDR3 sequence reads: CASSSTGLGLEQYF. The DNA for the CDR3 is TGTGCCAGCAGCTCGACAGGATTGGGGCTGGAGCAGTACTTC.

This clonotype turned up a few times. V and J are TRBV6-1 and TRBJ2-3, with 7 bases matching TRBD2. Trimming took 5 bases from V and 1 from J; bases not matched to a gene: 6. This CDR3 region has 15 residues. In germline, CDR1 is MNHNS, CDR2 SASEGT. CDR3 nucleotides: TGTGCCAGCAGTAAGGGGACTACAGGCACAGATACGCAGTATTTT. Translating it yields CASSKGTTGTDTQYF.

This clonotype turned up a few times. This sequence joins TRBV7-9 and TRBJ1-4; the D gene is possibly TRBD1 (6 bases). The CDR3 is made up of 15 amino acids. The germline CDR1 and CDR2 sequences are SEHNR and FQNEAQ (reference sequence). The germline V and J ends were trimmed by 5 bases and 6 bases, with 16 bases remaining between them. CDR3 loop: CASSPGASGHEKLFF. In DNA, the CDR3 is TGTGCCAGCAGCCCAGGGGCGTCAGGACATGAAAAACTGTTTTTT.

Note on this clonotype: This may stem from a read error, because a much larger clone lies one nucleotide away. The chain employs TRBV24-1 and TRBJ2-1; 10 nucleotides agree with TRBD2. This CDR3 is built from 14 residues. Germline V gene data show CDR1 as KGHDR and CDR2 as SFDVKD. Trimming cost V 7 bases and J 4 bases; bases outside gene matches: 3. Written as DNA, the CDR3 is TGTGCCACCAGGTCTAGCGGGAGTTACAATGAGCAGTTCTTC. It encodes CATRSSGSYNEQFF.